The present T cell receptor beta chain was sequenced within a study of human T cells and chemical hapten exposure. In regard to this clonotype: No antigen is known for it.

MiXCR was run by TCRdb on the RACE reads, yielding one entry per CDR3 protein. The sample has about 380,000 distinct CDR3 sequences, 4.5% to 5.5% seen once. The time point was: pre-sensitization, week 0. Treatment here: therapeutic diphenylcyclopropenone sensitization with weekly scalp DPC. Trimming shortened V by 1 base and J by 4 bases, and 13 bases separated the two germline ends. This CDR3 contains 15 residues. CDR1 and CDR2 (germline): LGHDT, YNNKEL (reference sequence). Study-wide findings and caveats: The count of PT1 expanded TCRs correlated positively with patch test score. The donor cohort had alopecia, so its immune response may not match that of healthy people.

The sequence derives from a woman in her 50s with alopecia areata. Some clones in this sample may be carry-over from other donors' samples. The sample was whole blood, taken in connection with sensitization to the hapten diphenylcyclopropenone (DPC). This chain joins TRBV3-1 and TRBJ1-1; D might be TRBD1 (6 bases). The CDR3 protein is CASSQGAGASTEAFF. CDR3 in DNA: TGTGCCAGCAGCCAAGGTGCGGGGGCCAGCACTGAAGCTTTCTTT.